This T cell receptor (beta chain) comes out of a study of T cell responses to AZD1222 COVID-19 vaccine. Pooling covered second doses at about 4 or about 12 weeks. This table comes from immunoSEQ multiplex PCR, and its TCRdb copy is limited to in-frame clones, with some not included. The repertoire holds tens of thousands of clones, with 85% to 90% as singletons. The J segment lost 4 bases and the V segment lost 10 bases, leaving 9 bases of the junction unmatched. Germline assignment: CDR1 WSHSY and CDR2 SAAADI. The CDR3 contains 13 residues. The chain recombines TRBV10-2 with TRBJ2-5; 7 bases align to TRBD2. The input for sequencing was peripheral blood, taken 28 days after the second AZD1222 dose. This clonotype originated in an adult who received the AZD1222 COVID-19 vaccine. CDR3 protein: CATSSGEGETQYF. Here the CDR3 DNA reads TGCGCCACCAGCAGTGGGGAGGGAGAGACCCAGTACTTC.